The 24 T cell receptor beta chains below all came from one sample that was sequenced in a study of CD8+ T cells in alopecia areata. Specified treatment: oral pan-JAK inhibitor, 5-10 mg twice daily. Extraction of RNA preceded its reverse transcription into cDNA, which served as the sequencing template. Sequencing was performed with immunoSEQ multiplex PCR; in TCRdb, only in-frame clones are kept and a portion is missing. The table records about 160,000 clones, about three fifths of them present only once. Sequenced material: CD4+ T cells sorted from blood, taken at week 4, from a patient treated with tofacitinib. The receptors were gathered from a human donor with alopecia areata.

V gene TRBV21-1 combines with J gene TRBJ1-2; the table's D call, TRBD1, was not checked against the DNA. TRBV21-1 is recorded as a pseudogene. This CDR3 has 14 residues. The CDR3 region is CASSKATGGDGYTF. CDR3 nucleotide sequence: TGTGCCAGCAGCAAAGCGACAGGGGGCGATGGCTACACCTTC.

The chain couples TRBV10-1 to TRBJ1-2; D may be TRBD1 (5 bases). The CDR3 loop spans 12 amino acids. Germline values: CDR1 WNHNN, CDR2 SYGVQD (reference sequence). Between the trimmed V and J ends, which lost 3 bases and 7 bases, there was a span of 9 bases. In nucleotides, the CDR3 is TGCGCCAGCAGTGAAGGAGGGACTGGCTACACCTTC. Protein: CASSEGGTGYTF.

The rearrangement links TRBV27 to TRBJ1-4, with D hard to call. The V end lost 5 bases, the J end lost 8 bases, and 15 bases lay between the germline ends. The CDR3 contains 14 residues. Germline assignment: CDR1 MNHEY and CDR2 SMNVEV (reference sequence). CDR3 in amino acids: CASSISSTPEKLFF. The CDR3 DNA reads TGTGCCAGCAGTATCTCGTCAACCCCAGAAAAACTGTTTTTT.

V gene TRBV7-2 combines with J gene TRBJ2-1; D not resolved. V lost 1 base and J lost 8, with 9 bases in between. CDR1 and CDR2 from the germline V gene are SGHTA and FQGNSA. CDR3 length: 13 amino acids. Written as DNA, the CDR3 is TGTGCCAGCAGCTTAGGTCTGGCATATGAGCAGTTCTTC. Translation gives CASSLGLAYEQFF.

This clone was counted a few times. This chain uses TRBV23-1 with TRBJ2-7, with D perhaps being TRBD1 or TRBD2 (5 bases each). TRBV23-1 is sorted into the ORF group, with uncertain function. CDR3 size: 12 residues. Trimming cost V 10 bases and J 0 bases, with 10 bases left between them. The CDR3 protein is CATRDRSYEQYF. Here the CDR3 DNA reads TGCGCCACACGGGACCGCTCCTACGAGCAGTACTTC.

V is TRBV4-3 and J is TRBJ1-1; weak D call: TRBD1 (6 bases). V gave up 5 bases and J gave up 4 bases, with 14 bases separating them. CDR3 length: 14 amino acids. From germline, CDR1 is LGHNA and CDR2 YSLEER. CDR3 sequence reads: CASSWVRGVTEAFF. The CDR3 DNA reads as TGCGCCAGCAGCTGGGTCAGGGGAGTCACTGAAGCTTTCTTT.

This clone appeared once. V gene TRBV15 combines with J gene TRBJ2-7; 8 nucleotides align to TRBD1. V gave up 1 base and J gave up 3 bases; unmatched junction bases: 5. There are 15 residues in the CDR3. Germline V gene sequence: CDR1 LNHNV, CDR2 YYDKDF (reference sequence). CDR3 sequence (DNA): TGTGCCACCAGCAGAGGGGGGACAGGCATCTACGAGCAGTACTTC. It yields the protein CATSRGGTGIYEQYF.

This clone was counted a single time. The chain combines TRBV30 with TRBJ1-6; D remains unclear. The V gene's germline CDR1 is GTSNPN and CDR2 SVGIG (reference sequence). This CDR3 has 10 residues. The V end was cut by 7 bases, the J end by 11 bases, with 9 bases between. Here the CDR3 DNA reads TGTGCCTCGGGTTGGCCACCCCTCCACTTT. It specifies CASGWPPLHF.

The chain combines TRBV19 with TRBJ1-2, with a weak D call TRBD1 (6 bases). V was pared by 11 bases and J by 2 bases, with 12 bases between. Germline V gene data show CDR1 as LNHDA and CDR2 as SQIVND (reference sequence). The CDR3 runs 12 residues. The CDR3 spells CAVRDTNYGYTF. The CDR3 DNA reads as TGTGCCGTCCGGGACACCAACTATGGCTACACCTTC.

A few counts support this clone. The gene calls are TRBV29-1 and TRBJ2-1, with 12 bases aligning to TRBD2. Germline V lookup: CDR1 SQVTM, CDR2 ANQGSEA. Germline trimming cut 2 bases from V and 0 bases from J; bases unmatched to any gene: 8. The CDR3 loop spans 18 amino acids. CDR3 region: CSVEIGTSGPSSYNEQFF. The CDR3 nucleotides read TGCAGCGTTGAAATAGGGACTAGCGGGCCGAGCTCCTACAATGAGCAGTTCTTC.

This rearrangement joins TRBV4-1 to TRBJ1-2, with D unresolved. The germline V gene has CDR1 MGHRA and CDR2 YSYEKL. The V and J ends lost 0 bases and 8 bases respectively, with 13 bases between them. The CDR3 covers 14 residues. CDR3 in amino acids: CASSQDHGKGGYTF. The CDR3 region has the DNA TGCGCCAGCAGCCAAGATCATGGCAAGGGCGGCTACACCTTC.

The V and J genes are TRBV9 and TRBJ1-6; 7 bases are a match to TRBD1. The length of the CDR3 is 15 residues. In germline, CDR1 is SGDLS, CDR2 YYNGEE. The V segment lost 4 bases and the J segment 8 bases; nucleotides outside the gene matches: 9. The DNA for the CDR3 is TGTGCCAGCAGCTATCGGGGAGGGGGCCATTCACCCCTCCACTTT. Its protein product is CASSYRGGGHSPLHF.

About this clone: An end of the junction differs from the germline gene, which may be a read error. CDR3 region: CASTLRGPNNEQFF. In DNA, the CDR3 is TGCGCCAGCACCTTGCGAGGGCCCAACAATGAGCAGTTCTTC. J is TRBJ2-1 and V is TRBV5-1; D may be TRBD2 (5 bases). Germline assignment: CDR1 SGHRS and CDR2 YFSETQ. This CDR3 region has 14 residues.

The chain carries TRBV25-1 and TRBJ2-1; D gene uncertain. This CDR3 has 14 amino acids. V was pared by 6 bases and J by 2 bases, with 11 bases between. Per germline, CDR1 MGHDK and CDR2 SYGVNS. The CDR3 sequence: CASSPSKPYNEQFF. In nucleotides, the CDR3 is TGTGCCAGCAGCCCTTCCAAACCCTACAATGAGCAGTTCTTC.

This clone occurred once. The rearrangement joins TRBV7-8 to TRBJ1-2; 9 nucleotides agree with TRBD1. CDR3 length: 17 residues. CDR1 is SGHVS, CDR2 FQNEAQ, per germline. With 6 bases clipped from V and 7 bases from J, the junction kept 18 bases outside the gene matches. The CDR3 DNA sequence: TGTGCCAGCAGTCTCCGGGACAGGGCCCTTTCGAGTCGTGGCTACACCTTC. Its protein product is CASSLRDRALSSRGYTF.

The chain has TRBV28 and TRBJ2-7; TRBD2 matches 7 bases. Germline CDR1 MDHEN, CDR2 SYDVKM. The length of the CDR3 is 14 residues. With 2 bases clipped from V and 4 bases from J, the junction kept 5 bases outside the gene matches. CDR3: CASSLTGGRYEQYF. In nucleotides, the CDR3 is TGTGCCAGCAGTTTAACGGGGGGAAGGTACGAGCAGTACTTC.

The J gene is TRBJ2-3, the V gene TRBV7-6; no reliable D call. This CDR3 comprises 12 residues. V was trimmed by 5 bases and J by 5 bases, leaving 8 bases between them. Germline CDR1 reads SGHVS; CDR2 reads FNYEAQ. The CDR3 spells CASSLYGDTQYF. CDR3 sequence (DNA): TGTGCCAGCAGCCTTTATGGAGATACGCAGTATTTT. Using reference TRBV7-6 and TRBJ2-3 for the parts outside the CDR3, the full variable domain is GAGVSQSPRYKVTKRGQDVALRCDPISGHVSLYWYRQALGQGPEFLTYFNYEAQQDKSGLPNDRFSAERPEGSISTLTIQRTEQRDSAMYRCASSLYGDTQYFGPGTRLTVL.

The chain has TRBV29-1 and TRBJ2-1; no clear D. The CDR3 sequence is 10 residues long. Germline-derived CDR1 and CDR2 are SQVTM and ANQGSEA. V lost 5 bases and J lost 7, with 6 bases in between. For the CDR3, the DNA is TGCAGCGTTCGTGGGAATGAGCAGTTCTTC. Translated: CSVRGNEQFF.

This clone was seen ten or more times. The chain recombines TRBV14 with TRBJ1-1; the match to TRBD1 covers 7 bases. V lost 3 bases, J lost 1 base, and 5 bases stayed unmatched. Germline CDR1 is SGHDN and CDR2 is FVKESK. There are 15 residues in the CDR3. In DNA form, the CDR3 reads TGTGCCAGCAGCCAGATTACAGGGGCGAACACTGAAGCTTTCTTT. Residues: CASSQITGANTEAFF.

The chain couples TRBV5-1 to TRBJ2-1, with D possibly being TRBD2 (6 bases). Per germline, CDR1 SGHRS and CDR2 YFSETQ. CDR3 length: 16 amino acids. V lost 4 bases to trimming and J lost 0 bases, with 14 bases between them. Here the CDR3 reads CASSATRGSSYNEQFF. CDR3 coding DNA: TGCGCCAGCAGCGCGACTAGGGGTAGCTCCTACAATGAGCAGTTCTTC.

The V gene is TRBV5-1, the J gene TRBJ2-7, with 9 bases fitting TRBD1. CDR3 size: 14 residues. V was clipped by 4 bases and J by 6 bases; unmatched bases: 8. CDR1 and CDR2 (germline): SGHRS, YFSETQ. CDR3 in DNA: TGCGCCAGCAGCCCCCCGGGACAGGGACGCGAGCAGTACTTC. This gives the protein CASSPPGQGREQYF.

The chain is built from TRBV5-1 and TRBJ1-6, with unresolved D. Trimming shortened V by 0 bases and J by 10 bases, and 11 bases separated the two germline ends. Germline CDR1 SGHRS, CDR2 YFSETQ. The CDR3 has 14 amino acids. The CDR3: CASSLEGGISPLHF. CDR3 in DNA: TGCGCCAGCAGCTTGGAAGGTGGGATCTCACCCCTCCACTTT.

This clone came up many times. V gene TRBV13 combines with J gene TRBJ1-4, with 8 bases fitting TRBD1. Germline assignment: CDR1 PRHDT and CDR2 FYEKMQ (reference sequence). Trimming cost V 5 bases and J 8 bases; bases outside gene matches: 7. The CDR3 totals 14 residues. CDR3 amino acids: CASSDRGIGEKLFF. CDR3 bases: TGTGCCAGCAGCGACAGGGGAATCGGCGAAAAACTGTTTTTT.

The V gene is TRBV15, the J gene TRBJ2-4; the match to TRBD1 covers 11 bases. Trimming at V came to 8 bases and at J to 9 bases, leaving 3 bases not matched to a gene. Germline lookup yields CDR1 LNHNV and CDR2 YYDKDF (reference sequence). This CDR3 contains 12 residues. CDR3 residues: CATGQGAGIQYF. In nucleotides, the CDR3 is TGTGCCACCGGACAGGGGGCTGGCATTCAGTACTTC.